Shown below are 5 T cell receptor beta chains from a single sample sequenced in a study of shared clonotypes between healthy human individuals. Some clones are missing from TCRdb's copy, which holds only in-frame ones; the method was immunoSEQ multiplex PCR. The sample has 400,000 to 550,000 clones; about 80% are singletons. Input material: PBMCs. These receptor sequences come from a woman aged 40 to 55 in good health. Some clones in this sample may be carry-over from other donors' samples.

To note about this clone: Other DNA sequences in this specimen translate into the identical CDR3. The chain links TRBV5-1 to TRBJ2-7; the D is unclear. Trimming left V 4 bases short and J 2 bases short, with 7 bases between. This CDR3 is 12 amino acids long. The germline CDR1 and CDR2 sequences are SGHRS and YFSETQ. CDR3 coding DNA: TGCGCCAGCAGCCTTACAACCTACGAGCAGTACTTC. Translation gives CASSLTTYEQYF.

The gene calls are TRBV14 and TRBJ2-1; 11 nucleotides line up with TRBD2. CDR1 is SGHDN and CDR2 is FVKESK in the germline V gene. J lost 9 bases, V lost 1 base, and 11 bases had no gene match. The CDR3 covers 17 residues. The DNA of the CDR3 is TGTGCCAGCAGCCAAGTTCTAGCTAGCGGGAGGCTTGGTGAGCAGTTCTTC. Translation: CASSQVLASGRLGEQFF.

The chain has TRBV6-5 and TRBJ2-2; D may be TRBD2 (6 bases). The CDR3 loop spans 16 amino acids. CDR1 and CDR2 (germline): MNHEY, SVGAGI. V was shortened by 3 bases and J by 4 bases, with 15 bases between the two germline ends. This chain's CDR3 is CASSYSSGRGTGELFF. DNA for the CDR3: TGTGCCAGCAGTTATTCGTCCGGGAGAGGCACCGGGGAGCTGTTTTTT.

This clone was observed a few times. The chain recombines TRBV7-9 with TRBJ1-1; D may be TRBD1 (5 bases). This CDR3 has 13 residues. The germline V gene has CDR1 SEHNR and CDR2 FQNEAQ (reference sequence). The V and J ends lost 4 bases and 1 base respectively, with 7 bases between them. The CDR3 reads CASSSQANTEAFF. Written as DNA, the CDR3 is TGTGCCAGCAGCTCACAGGCGAACACTGAAGCTTTCTTT. Variable domain in full (rest from reference TRBV7-9 and TRBJ1-1): DTGVSQNPRHKITKRGQNVTFRCDPISEHNRLYWYRQTLGQGPEFLTYFQNEAQLEKSRLLSDRFSAERPKGSFSTLEIQRTEQGDSAMYLCASSSQANTEAFFGQGTRLTVV.

By share, this clone ranks as medium-sized (0.01 to 0.1%). Other DNA sequences in the sample encode the same CDR3. The rearrangement joins TRBV4-2 to TRBJ1-5; maybe TRBD1 (6 bases). The CDR3 is 15 amino acids. The ends were cut back, 0 bases at V and 5 bases at J, with 11 bases in the middle. CDR1 LGHNA and CDR2 YNFKEQ come from the germline V gene. CDR3 in amino acids: CASSQDEGGHQPQHF. The CDR3 bases are TGTGCCAGCAGCCAAGATGAGGGGGGCCATCAGCCCCAGCATTTT.